Sequencing of this T cell receptor (beta chain) was carried out in a study of blood T cell repertoires in COVID-19. Study details: Sites across the United States, Italy and Spain contributed samples from acute and convalescent COVID-19. T cells, B-cell-depleted T cells, or PBMCs supplied cDNA or gDNA.

Authors' methods: Amplification of reference gene primers was used by the study to estimate nucleated cell counts. Assay used: immunoSEQ multiplex PCR; TCRdb lists only in-frame clones, some missing. That table gives V, J and clone size, and the DNA gave D and trimming. Of 350,000 to 550,000 clones listed, more than 85% were seen once; the top ten hold roughly 4.3%. Unmatched junction bases numbered 4, after V lost 4 bases and J lost 0 bases. The V gene's germline CDR1 is KGHSH and CDR2 LQKENI. The CDR3 runs 16 residues. This clone occurred a few times. Sequenced input: peripheral blood. The V gene is TRBV18, the J gene TRBJ2-2, with 8 bases identical to TRBD1. The clonotype comes from a woman aged 30 to 39 with acute or convalescent COVID-19. The CDR3 sequence is CASSHWTGSNTGELFF. DNA of the CDR3: TGTGCCAGCTCACACTGGACAGGGTCGAACACCGGGGAGCTGTTTTTT.